This T cell receptor beta chain was sequenced for a study of identical twins. The study's findings and limits: Monozygotic twin pairs showed more out-of-frame TCR alpha sharing than models estimated. In beta out-of-frame sequences, the excess sharing between twins was weaker. Out-of-frame alpha sequences that twins shared showed excess low generation probability.

Trimming removed 0 bases at V and 1 base at J, with 15 bases between. The length of the CDR3 is 17 residues. Per germline, CDR1 LGHDT and CDR2 YNNKEL (reference sequence). Carrying unique molecular identifiers, the cDNA also gained a universal primer site through template switching. Via MiXCR, TCRdb re-called the 5' RACE reads, giving one row per CDR3 protein. This table has about 1.7 million distinct CDR3 sequences, roughly a third appearing once. In this sample, this clonotype turned up once. No antigen is known for it. The receptor's source is a newborn girl in good health. Sequencing used cord blood. V usage is TRBV3-1 and J usage is TRBJ1-1; unclear D gene. CDR3 residues: CASSQDLRAPGNTEAFF. In nucleotides, the CDR3 is TGTGCCAGCAGCCAAGATTTGAGGGCCCCAGGGAACACTGAAGCTTTCTTT.